The rows below give T cell receptor beta chains drawn from one sample of a study of blood T cell repertoires in COVID-19. TCRdb's table, derived via immunoSEQ multiplex PCR, lists solely in-frame clones and lacks some. The table records about 210,000 clones, about 91% of them present only once. Sequenced sample: peripheral blood. These TCRs come from a man in his thirties or forties with acute or convalescent COVID-19. The CDR3 runs from the conserved cysteine through the conserved F or W. Fields, in order: V gene, clone size, D gene, CDR3 length, J gene, CDR3 DNA, CDR3 protein. D genes are given only for firm matches. A clone size is listed for some rows: how often the clone was seen (once, few, many), or a class if it is expanded.

>TRBV5-5|-|-|17|TRBJ2-1
TGTGCCAGCAGCTTGGATTTTCTGTCTCCCCAGTACAATGAGCAGTTCTTC
CASSLDFLSPQYNEQFF
>TRBV29-1|-|-|13|TRBJ1-1
TGCAGCGTTGCCACACAGGGTAACACTGAAGCTTTCTTT
CSVATQGNTEAFF
>TRBV7-3|-|-|15|TRBJ2-2
TGTGCCAGCAGTCCCGGGACTCCGAACACCGGGGAGCTGTTTTTT
CASSPGTPNTGELFF
>TRBV6-5|-|TRBD1|16|TRBJ1-6
TGTGCCAGCAGTTCCGGACAGGGGTTCTATAATTCACCCCTCCACTTT
CASSSGQGFYNSPLHF
>TRBV15|once|TRBD1|15|TRBJ2-7
TGTGCCACCAGCAGAGTGCCCCAGGGGGCCTACGAGCAGTACTTC
CATSRVPQGAYEQYF
>TRBV6-2/TRBV6-3|-|TRBD1|14|TRBJ2-7
TGTGCCAGCAGTTACGTGACAGGGGGCCGCGAGCAGTACTTC
CASSYVTGGREQYF
>TRBV2|once|TRBD1|15|TRBJ1-1
TGTGCCAGCCGCCGGTCGGGGACAGAGAGAACTGAAGCTTTCTTT
CASRRSGTERTEAFF
>TRBV4-1|-|-|15|TRBJ2-5
TGCGCCAGCAGCCAAGCGGGATCGACCCAAGAGACCCAGTACTTC
CASSQAGSTQETQYF
>TRBV18|-|TRBD2|16|TRBJ2-2
TGTGCCGGATCCCAGGGACTAGCGGGAGTCGACGGGGAGCTGTTTTTT
CAGSQGLAGVDGELFF
>TRBV19|-|-|15|TRBJ2-3
TGTGCCAGTAGTCCACGGGCGGGGGCCCTGGATACGCAGTATTTT
CASSPRAGALDTQYF
>TRBV4-2|-|-|17|TRBJ2-7
TGTGCCAGCAGCCAAGTTGTACTCCAGACAGCCGCCTACGAGCAGTACTTC
CASSQVVLQTAAYEQYF
>TRBV10-1|-|-|14|TRBJ2-2
TGCGCCAGCAGTGAGTCGAGTAACACCGGGGAGCTGTTTTTT
CASSESSNTGELFF
>TRBV5-1|-|TRBD1|16|TRBJ2-7
TGCGCCAGCAGCTTCACCTCCGGGACAGGGACAAGCGAGCAGTACTTC
CASSFTSGTGTSEQYF
>TRBV5-4|-|-|16|TRBJ1-1
TGTGCCAGCAGACACAGGTCAGGGGCCATGAACACTGAAGCTTTCTTT
CASRHRSGAMNTEAFF
>TRBV28|once|TRBD1|16|TRBJ1-1
TGTGCCAGCAGTACACAGAAGACAGGGGGCGTTACTGAAGCTTTCTTT
CASSTQKTGGVTEAFF
>TRBV28|once|TRBD1|17|TRBJ1-1
TGTGCCAGCAGTTTCCCTCGAGGCAGGGGGTGGAACACTGAAGCTTTCTTT
CASSFPRGRGWNTEAFF
>TRBV4-1|-|TRBD1|15|TRBJ1-2
TGCGCCAGCAGCCAGGGACAGGGGCCTAACTATGGCTACACCTTC
CASSQGQGPNYGYTF
>TRBV5-1|-|TRBD1|15|TRBJ2-5
TGCGCCAGCTTCCCCCCCACAGGGGGCGACGGGGCCCAGTACTTC
CASFPPTGGDGAQYF
>TRBV7-9|-|-|13|TRBJ1-6
TGTGCCAGCAGCCGGACACGTAATTCACCCCTCCACTTT
CASSRTRNSPLHF
>TRBV30|-|-|13|TRBJ1-6
TGTGCCTGGAGTGTGCCTAAGAATTCACCCCTCCACTTT
CAWSVPKNSPLHF
>TRBV12-3/TRBV12-4|-|-|13|TRBJ2-7
TGTGCCAGCAGCCAGGACTACCTCTACGAGCAGTACTTC
CASSQDYLYEQYF
>TRBV21-1|-|-|16|TRBJ2-2
TGTGCCAGCAGAAATGTCACTAGCGGACGGGTCGGGGAGCTGTTTTTT
CASRNVTSGRVGELFF
>TRBV11-3|-|-|14|TRBJ1-1
TGTGCCAGCAGCTCCGACGGCGGTAACACTGAAGCTTTCTTT
CASSSDGGNTEAFF
>TRBV11-2|-|TRBD1|17|TRBJ1-2
TGTGCCAGCAGCCCTACCGGGACAGGGAACGAGGACTATGGCTACACCTTC
CASSPTGTGNEDYGYTF
>TRBV19|once|-|14|TRBJ1-5
TGTGCCACCGTGGGACAAAATAGCAATCAGCCCCAGCATTTT
CATVGQNSNQPQHF
>TRBV20-1|-|-|12|TRBJ2-7
TGCAGTGCTAGTCAGGTCTCCTACGAGCAGTACTTC
CSASQVSYEQYF
>TRBV5-5|once|-|18|TRBJ2-6
TGTGCCAGCAGCCCAGAGGGAGTTCTGGAGGCCGGTGCCAACGTCCTGACTTTC
CASSPEGVLEAGANVLTF
>TRBV23-1|-|TRBD2|14|TRBJ2-1
TGCGCCAGCGGGAAGCGGGACGTTGAAAATGAGCAGTTCTTC
CASGKRDVENEQFF
>TRBV4-1|few|TRBD1|15|TRBJ1-6
TGCGCCAGCAGCCAAGAATTACAGGGGGATTCACCCCTCCACTTT
CASSQELQGDSPLHF
>TRBV28|-|-|14|TRBJ1-4
TGTGCCAGCAGGCTACAGGGAGTTAATGAAAAACTGTTTTTT
CASRLQGVNEKLFF
>TRBV6-6|-|-|16|TRBJ2-1
TGTGCCAGCAGTACCAGGGTGGTGGAGGGGAACAATGAGCAGTTCTTC
CASSTRVVEGNNEQFF
>TRBV6-2/TRBV6-3|-|-|14|TRBJ2-7
TGTGCCAGCAGTTACGTCGGGGGAATTAACGAGCAGTACTTC
CASSYVGGINEQYF
>TRBV29-1|-|TRBD1|15|TRBJ2-1
TGCAGCGTTAGAGGACAGGAAATATCCTACAATGAGCAGTTCTTC
CSVRGQEISYNEQFF
>TRBV27|-|TRBD2|19|TRBJ2-5
TGTGCCAGCAGTTTATCTAGTTTTGGGCGGCGGGGGAACCAAGAGACCCAGTACTTC
CASSLSSFGRRGNQETQYF
>TRBV30|-|TRBD1|13|TRBJ2-5
TGTGCCTGGGGACTCCAGGGGGCAGAGACCCAGTACTTC
CAWGLQGAETQYF
>TRBV19|-|TRBD1|17|TRBJ2-4
TGTGCCAGTAATTGGGGACAGGGGGTTGGGGCCAAAAACATTCAGTACTTC
CASNWGQGVGAKNIQYF
>TRBV7-8|-|TRBD2|12|TRBJ2-1
TGTGCCAGCAGCGGAGGGACTACTAAGCAGTTCTTC
CASSGGTTKQFF
>TRBV12-3/TRBV12-4|-|-|13|TRBJ2-7
TGTGCCAGCAGTTGGGCAGGGAGGTACGAGCAGTACTTC
CASSWAGRYEQYF
>TRBV6-5|-|-|14|TRBJ1-5
TGTGCCAGCAGGAACACCCTGGACACCCAGCCCCAGCATTTT
CASRNTLDTQPQHF
>TRBV4-1|-|-|14|TRBJ2-1
TGCGCCAACAGCCACAGTTCCGGAGTGGATGAGCAGTTCTTC
CANSHSSGVDEQFF
>TRBV14|once|TRBD2|15|TRBJ2-7
TGTGCCAGCAGCCGACTAGCGGCGAGCTCCTACGAGCAGTACTTC
CASSRLAASSYEQYF
>TRBV6-5|-|TRBD2|14|TRBJ2-2
TGTGCCAGCCTACTAGCGGGAGGACGCGGGGAGCTGTTTTTT
CASLLAGGRGELFF
>TRBV10-1|-|-|11|TRBJ2-2
TGCGCCAGCCGTGGGACAGGGGAGCTGTTTTTT
CASRGTGELFF
>TRBV5-1|once|TRBD2|13|TRBJ2-1
TGCGCCAGCAGTGCGGGGGGGCTCAATGAGCAGTTCTTC
CASSAGGLNEQFF
>TRBV29-1|-|TRBD1|13|TRBJ1-4
TGCAGCGTTGGAGGGGGCACTAATGAAAAACTGTTTTTT
CSVGGGTNEKLFF
>TRBV28|-|-|15|TRBJ2-3
TGTGCCAGCAGTTTAGACCGGGAGTTGACAGATACGCAGTATTTT
CASSLDRELTDTQYF
>TRBV5-1|once|TRBD1|14|TRBJ1-4
TGCGCCAGCAGAACCGACAGGGGGGTTGAAAAACTGTTTTTT
CASRTDRGVEKLFF
>TRBV21-1|-|-|19|TRBJ2-7
TGTGCCAGCACGCGAACTAGCAGGAGCCGTTTGAGGAGTTCCTACGAGCAGTACTTC
CASTRTSRSRLRSSYEQYF
>TRBV6-5|-|-|15|TRBJ1-3
TGTGCCAGCAGCCCCACAGTGCCTTCTGGAAACACCATATATTTT
CASSPTVPSGNTIYF
>TRBV12-5|-|-|17|TRBJ2-7
TGTGCTAGTGGTTTGGTAGGGTTGAGACAGTCCTCCTACGAGCAGTACTTC
CASGLVGLRQSSYEQYF
>TRBV14|-|TRBD1|16|TRBJ1-2
TGTGCCAGCAGCCAGACAGGGACAGGGCAAGTCTATGGCTACACCTTC
CASSQTGTGQVYGYTF
>TRBV7-6|-|-|15|TRBJ2-1
TGTGCCAGCAGCTTACCCCGGAGGGCCCCCAATGAGCAGTTCTTC
CASSLPRRAPNEQFF
>TRBV3-1/TRBV3-2|-|-|17|TRBJ1-1
TGTGCCAGCAGCCCGTACGGTCAAGGGAAACGGGGCACTGAAGCTTTCTTT
CASSPYGQGKRGTEAFF
>TRBV30|-|-|12|TRBJ1-1
TGTGCCTGGAGTCGTCTGAACACTGAAGCTTTCTTT
CAWSRLNTEAFF